A single sample is the source of the 30 T cell receptor beta chains below, sequenced in a study of neoadjuvant nivolumab and ipilimumab in lung cancer. The data were produced by immunoSEQ multiplex PCR, yet TCRdb's version contains in-frame clones alone and is incomplete. The repertoire holds some 5,000 clones, with about nine tenths as singletons. Here the sequenced sample was blood, taken after neoadjuvant nivolumab, alone or with ipilimumab, at or shortly before surgery. The receptors originated from an adult with non-small cell lung cancer. Some clones in this sample may be carry-over from other donors' samples.

The genes are TRBV5-1 and TRBJ2-7; 9 bases agree with TRBD2. The germline CDR1 and CDR2 sequences are SGHRS and YFSETQ. V lost 3 bases, J lost 6 bases, and 13 bases stayed unmatched. This CDR3 comprises 16 residues. CDR3 bases: TGCGCCAGCAGCTGGGGGACTAGCTTCCAGCTGGGCGAGCAGTACTTC. This encodes CASSWGTSFQLGEQYF.

The genes are TRBV5-5 and TRBJ2-1; 7 nucleotides match TRBD2. Looked up from germline, CDR1 is SGHKS and CDR2 is YYEKEE (reference sequence). The junction had 6 bases not matched to a gene; V was cut back by 4 bases and J by 8 bases. The CDR3 is made up of 13 amino acids. The CDR3, as DNA: TGTGCCAGCAGCGTAGCGGGTGGGGATGAGCAGTTCTTC. Its protein is CASSVAGGDEQFF.

The rearrangement joins TRBV7-9 to TRBJ2-7; 8 bases line up with TRBD2. J lost 3 bases, V lost 5 bases, and 15 bases had no gene match. The CDR3 is 17 amino acids. Germline V gene lookup returns CDR1 SEHNR and CDR2 FQNEAQ (reference sequence). CDR3 sequence reads: CASSPPRGGGGSYEQYF. CDR3 coding DNA: TGTGCCAGCAGCCCACCGAGGGGAGGCGGGGGGAGCTACGAGCAGTACTTC. Looking up the rest from reference TRBV7-9 and TRBJ2-7 gives the full variable domain: DTGVSQNPRHKITKRGQNVTFRCDPISEHNRLYWYRQTLGQGPEFLTYFQNEAQLEKSRLLSDRFSAERPKGSFSTLEIQRTEQGDSAMYLCASSPPRGGGGSYEQYFGPGTRLTVT.

The V call is TRBV29-1, the J call TRBJ1-1, with D perhaps TRBD1 (6 bases). The CDR3 contains 13 residues. V was cut by 4 bases and J by 1 base, with 10 bases left in between. Germline V gene lookup returns CDR1 SQVTM and CDR2 ANQGSEA. CDR3 residues: CSVAKTGNTEAFF. The DNA of the CDR3 is TGCAGCGTTGCGAAGACAGGGAACACTGAAGCTTTCTTT.

The rearrangement links TRBV27 to TRBJ2-1; no reliable D call. This CDR3 spans 15 amino acids. Trimming pared 6 bases from V and 0 bases from J, leaving 12 bases between. Germline V gene lookup returns CDR1 MNHEY and CDR2 SMNVEV (reference sequence). This CDR3 reads CASRPTWGSYNEQFF. The CDR3 DNA sequence: TGTGCCAGCAGGCCCACTTGGGGCTCCTACAATGAGCAGTTCTTC.

This chain joins TRBV27 and TRBJ2-5; D uncertain. V was trimmed by 5 bases and J by 4 bases, leaving 11 bases between them. This CDR3 is 13 amino acids long. Germline lookup yields CDR1 MNHEY and CDR2 SMNVEV (reference sequence). CDR3 sequence reads: CASSLLPSETQYF. In DNA form, the CDR3 reads TGTGCCAGCAGTCTCCTCCCGTCAGAGACCCAGTACTTC.

The CDR3 is CASSVGGDSSYEQYF. CDR3 nucleotides: TGTGCCAGCAGCGTAGGAGGGGACAGTTCCTACGAGCAGTACTTC. The chain combines TRBV9 with TRBJ2-7; 7 positions agree with TRBD1. The CDR3 is made up of 15 amino acids. The germline CDR1 and CDR2 sequences are SGDLS and YYNGEE. J gave up 1 base and V 0 bases, and 4 bases lay outside the gene matches.

Comments on this clone: At one end, the junction sequence differs from germline, possibly due to a read error. J is TRBJ1-2 and V is TRBV7-9; possibly TRBD1 for D (5 bases). CDR3 length equals 15 residues. Germline CDR1 reads SEHNR; CDR2 reads FQNEAQ (reference sequence). The CDR3 sequence: CASSSGTSGNFGYTF. The CDR3 bases are TGTGCCAGCAGCTCGGGGACCTCGGGGAACTTTGGCTACACCTTC.

J is TRBJ1-2 and V is TRBV2; perhaps TRBD1 as D (5 bases). The germline V and J ends were trimmed by 6 bases and 0 bases, with 11 bases remaining between them. This CDR3 contains 14 residues. Germline V lookup: CDR1 SNHLY, CDR2 FYNNEI. The chain's CDR3 is CASRKGPTNYGYTF. In DNA, the CDR3 is TGTGCCAGCAGGAAGGGACCGACTAACTATGGCTACACCTTC.

The chain combines TRBV5-1 with TRBJ2-1; TRBD1 agrees at 9 bases. The germline gives CDR1 SGHRS, CDR2 YFSETQ. After removal of 1 base from V and 10 bases from J, the junction contained 12 bases not matched to a gene. The CDR3 has 16 amino acids. The CDR3 loop is CASSLTPSGQGLEQFF. In DNA, the CDR3 is TGCGCCAGCAGCTTGACCCCCTCGGGACAGGGCCTGGAGCAGTTCTTC.

The table lists this clone with a few counts. The V gene is TRBV4-3, the J gene TRBJ1-2; D uncertain. The CDR3 extends over 15 amino acids. Germline V lookup: CDR1 LGHNA, CDR2 YSLEER. V shed 1 base and J shed 0 bases, with 9 bases lying between them. The CDR3 region has the DNA TGCGCCAGCAGCCAAGGAAGGGCTTCTAACTATGGCTACACCTTC. Amino acids: CASSQGRASNYGYTF.

The gene calls are TRBV7-3 and TRBJ2-7, with D perhaps TRBD2 (6 bases). Trimming stripped 5 bases from V and 2 bases from J, with 19 bases between. The CDR3 spans 16 residues. Germline V CDR1 and CDR2: SGHTA, FQGTGA. CDR3 coding DNA: TGTGCCAGCAGCCCAGCCGGGGGACTGGGCCCCTACGAGCAGTACTTC. It is translated as CASSPAGGLGPYEQYF.

The V gene is TRBV30, the J gene TRBJ1-3; no clear D gene. CDR3 length: 13 amino acids. Trimming shortened V by 0 bases and J by 3 bases, and 6 bases separated the two germline ends. Germline V gene lookup returns CDR1 GTSNPN and CDR2 SVGIG (reference sequence). CDR3 loop: CAWSVLSGNTIYF. The CDR3 DNA follows: TGTGCCTGGAGTGTACTCAGTGGAAACACCATATATTTT.

This chain joins TRBV2 and TRBJ2-2, with D possibly matching TRBD1 (6 bases). The CDR3 is made up of 14 amino acids. CDR1 and CDR2 from the germline V gene are SNHLY and FYNNEI. The V end lost 4 bases, the J end lost 5 bases, and 11 bases lay between the germline ends. The CDR3 nucleotides read TGTGCCAGCAGTGTCGGGCAGGGGACCGGGGAGCTGTTTTTT. It specifies CASSVGQGTGELFF.

The rearrangement uses TRBV7-2 and TRBJ2-7; 9 positions agree with TRBD1. The CDR3 covers 14 residues. Germline V gene sequence: CDR1 SGHTA, CDR2 FQGNSA. V gave up 3 bases and J gave up 6 bases; unmatched junction bases: 6. For the CDR3, the DNA is TGTGCCAGCAGCTTCCGGGACAGGGTATCCGAGCAGTACTTC. Translated, it gives CASSFRDRVSEQYF. Drawing the rest from reference TRBV7-2 and TRBJ2-7, the complete variable domain is GAGVSQSPSNKVTEKGKDVELRCDPISGHTALYWYRQSLGQGLEFLIYFQGNSAPDKSGLPSDRFSAERTGGSVSTLTIQRTQQEDSAVYLCASSFRDRVSEQYFGPGTRLTVT.

V usage is TRBV28 and J usage is TRBJ1-4; D not resolved. With 5 bases removed from V and 5 bases from J, the gap between germline ends came to 21 bases. Per the germline V gene, CDR1 is MDHEN and CDR2 is SYDVKM. The CDR3 length is 17 residues. The CDR3 DNA reads TGTGCCAGCAGTGATGCACTAGGGAGGGTTAGGAATGAAAAACTGTTTTTT. Amino acid sequence: CASSDALGRVRNEKLFF.

This sequence joins TRBV30 and TRBJ2-6; tentative D call: TRBD2 (5 bases). The CDR3 runs 17 residues. V lost 3 bases, J lost 0 bases, and 15 bases lay in between. Germline V CDR1 and CDR2: GTSNPN, SVGIG (reference sequence). CDR3 sequence (DNA): TGTGCCTGGAGGGCCTGGACGGGGTCCTCTGGGGCCAACGTCCTGACTTTC. Residues: CAWRAWTGSSGANVLTF.

V and J are TRBV19 and TRBJ2-7; D remains ambiguous. V lost 3 bases to trimming and J lost 1 base, with 13 bases between them. CDR3 size: 15 residues. CDR1 LNHDA and CDR2 SQIVND come from the germline V gene (reference sequence). The DNA for the CDR3 is TGTGCCAGTAGTATTTTTGCAGGTACTTCCTACGAGCAGTACTTC. Its protein product is CASSIFAGTSYEQYF.

The gene calls are TRBV5-4 and TRBJ2-2; tentatively, D is TRBD1 (6 bases). The CDR3 length is 14 residues. V was pared by 9 bases and J by 6 bases, with 18 bases between. The V gene's germline CDR1 is SGHNT and CDR2 YYREEE (reference sequence). The CDR3 DNA reads as TGTGCCATCCAACAGGGAAAACCCCCCGGGGAGCTGTTTTTT. Its protein is CAIQQGKPPGELFF.

The chain combines TRBV30 with TRBJ2-7; TRBD2 agrees at 11 bases. J lost 6 bases, V lost 2 bases, and 3 bases had no gene match. Germline V gene data show CDR1 as GTSNPN and CDR2 as SVGIG (reference sequence). CDR3 length: 13 residues. The CDR3: CAWSRTSGGEQYF. CDR3 nucleotides: TGTGCCTGGAGTAGAACTAGCGGGGGCGAGCAGTACTTC.

The chain links TRBV6-5 to TRBJ1-1; weak D call: TRBD1 (5 bases). Trimming pared 5 bases from V and 4 bases from J, leaving 17 bases between. This CDR3 region has 15 residues. The germline V gene has CDR1 MNHEY and CDR2 SVGAGI. CDR3 nucleotide sequence: TGTGCCAGCAGTCGGGGACGTACAAGGAGCACTGAAGCTTTCTTT. Its protein is CASSRGRTRSTEAFF.

In this sample, this clone turned up a few times. V is TRBV10-2 and J is TRBJ2-3; 8 nucleotides align to TRBD1. CDR3 length: 12 amino acids. The V gene end was trimmed by 4 bases and the J gene end by 10 bases; junction bases not matched to a gene: 4. Germline V gene data show CDR1 as WSHSY and CDR2 as SAAADI. CDR3 nucleotides: TGCGCCAGCAGTGCCGGACAGGGTTCGCAGTATTTT. Its protein product is CASSAGQGSQYF.

V gene TRBV7-6 combines with J gene TRBJ2-6; either TRBD1 or TRBD2 may fit D (5 bases each). CDR1 and CDR2 (germline): SGHVS, FNYEAQ. V lost 1 base to trimming and J lost 4 bases, with 11 bases between them. The CDR3 sequence is 16 residues long. Written as DNA, the CDR3 is TGTGCCAGCAGCTTAGTCAAGGGGAGCGGGGCCAACGTCCTGACTTTC. It translates to CASSLVKGSGANVLTF. The full variable domain, rest sourced from reference TRBV7-6 and TRBJ2-6, is GAGVSQSPRYKVTKRGQDVALRCDPISGHVSLYWYRQALGQGPEFLTYFNYEAQQDKSGLPNDRFSAERPEGSISTLTIQRTEQRDSAMYRCASSLVKGSGANVLTFGAGSRLTVL.

The count of this clone is one. The chain carries TRBV6-4 and TRBJ1-4; D not certain. The CDR3 spans 13 residues. Germline V CDR1 and CDR2: MRHNA, SNTAGT. Trimming removed 6 bases at V and 0 bases at J, with 5 bases between. CDR3 in amino acids: CASRDATNEKLFF. The CDR3 DNA reads as TGTGCCAGCAGGGATGCAACTAATGAAAAACTGTTTTTT.

CDR3 in amino acids: CSVVGDRGSYEQYF. The CDR3 DNA is TGCAGCGTTGTAGGGGACAGGGGCTCCTACGAGCAGTACTTC. The chain is built from TRBV29-1 and TRBJ2-7; the match to TRBD1 covers 10 bases. Germline V lookup: CDR1 SQVTM, CDR2 ANQGSEA. This CDR3 has 14 amino acids. Unmatched junction bases numbered 3, after V lost 4 bases and J lost 0 bases.

The CDR3 sequence is CASSFLDREDQRGTDTQYF. The DNA for the CDR3 is TGTGCCAGCAGCTTTTTGGACAGGGAGGACCAGCGGGGCACAGATACGCAGTATTTT. The V and J genes are TRBV11-2 and TRBJ2-3; 8 bases are shared with TRBD1. Germline CDR1 SGHAT, CDR2 FQNNGV. The CDR3 totals 19 residues. Trimming took 3 bases from V and 1 from J; bases not matched to a gene: 15.

This clone was recorded only once. The chain joins TRBV9 to TRBJ1-5, with D possibly TRBD1 on 5 matching bases. The V gene's germline CDR1 is SGDLS and CDR2 YYNGEE. Trimming left V 0 bases short and J 2 bases short, with 9 bases between. The CDR3 is 15 residues long. The CDR3 coding sequence is TGTGCCAGCAGCGTAGGCCAGGGAGGCAATCAGCCCCAGCATTTT. It encodes CASSVGQGGNQPQHF.

This clone was found once. The chain combines TRBV5-1 with TRBJ2-3; D unresolved. Germline assignment: CDR1 SGHRS and CDR2 YFSETQ. Trimming stripped 6 bases from V and 0 bases from J, with 14 bases between. The CDR3 consists of 15 residues. The CDR3 bases are TGCGCCAGCATCTATAACCCGTTTAGCACAGATACGCAGTATTTT. Protein sequence: CASIYNPFSTDTQYF.

The chain carries TRBV20-1 and TRBJ2-7, with D possibly being TRBD1 or TRBD2 (6 bases each). The germline gives CDR1 DFQATT, CDR2 SNEGSKA (reference sequence). V lost 5 bases and J lost 10, with 12 bases in between. There are 10 residues in the CDR3. The CDR3 loop reads CSARGGRQYF. The DNA for the CDR3 is TGCAGTGCTCGAGGGGGGCGACAGTACTTC.

The chain recombines TRBV4-2 with TRBJ2-2, with 8 bases matching TRBD2. With 0 bases clipped from V and 2 bases from J, the junction kept 11 bases outside the gene matches. CDR1 is LGHNA and CDR2 is YNFKEQ in the germline V gene. There are 19 residues in the CDR3. In DNA, the CDR3 is TGTGCCAGCAGCCAAGATTTCGGGGGACTAGGGGGAAACACCGGGGAGCTGTTTTTT. It specifies CASSQDFGGLGGNTGELFF.